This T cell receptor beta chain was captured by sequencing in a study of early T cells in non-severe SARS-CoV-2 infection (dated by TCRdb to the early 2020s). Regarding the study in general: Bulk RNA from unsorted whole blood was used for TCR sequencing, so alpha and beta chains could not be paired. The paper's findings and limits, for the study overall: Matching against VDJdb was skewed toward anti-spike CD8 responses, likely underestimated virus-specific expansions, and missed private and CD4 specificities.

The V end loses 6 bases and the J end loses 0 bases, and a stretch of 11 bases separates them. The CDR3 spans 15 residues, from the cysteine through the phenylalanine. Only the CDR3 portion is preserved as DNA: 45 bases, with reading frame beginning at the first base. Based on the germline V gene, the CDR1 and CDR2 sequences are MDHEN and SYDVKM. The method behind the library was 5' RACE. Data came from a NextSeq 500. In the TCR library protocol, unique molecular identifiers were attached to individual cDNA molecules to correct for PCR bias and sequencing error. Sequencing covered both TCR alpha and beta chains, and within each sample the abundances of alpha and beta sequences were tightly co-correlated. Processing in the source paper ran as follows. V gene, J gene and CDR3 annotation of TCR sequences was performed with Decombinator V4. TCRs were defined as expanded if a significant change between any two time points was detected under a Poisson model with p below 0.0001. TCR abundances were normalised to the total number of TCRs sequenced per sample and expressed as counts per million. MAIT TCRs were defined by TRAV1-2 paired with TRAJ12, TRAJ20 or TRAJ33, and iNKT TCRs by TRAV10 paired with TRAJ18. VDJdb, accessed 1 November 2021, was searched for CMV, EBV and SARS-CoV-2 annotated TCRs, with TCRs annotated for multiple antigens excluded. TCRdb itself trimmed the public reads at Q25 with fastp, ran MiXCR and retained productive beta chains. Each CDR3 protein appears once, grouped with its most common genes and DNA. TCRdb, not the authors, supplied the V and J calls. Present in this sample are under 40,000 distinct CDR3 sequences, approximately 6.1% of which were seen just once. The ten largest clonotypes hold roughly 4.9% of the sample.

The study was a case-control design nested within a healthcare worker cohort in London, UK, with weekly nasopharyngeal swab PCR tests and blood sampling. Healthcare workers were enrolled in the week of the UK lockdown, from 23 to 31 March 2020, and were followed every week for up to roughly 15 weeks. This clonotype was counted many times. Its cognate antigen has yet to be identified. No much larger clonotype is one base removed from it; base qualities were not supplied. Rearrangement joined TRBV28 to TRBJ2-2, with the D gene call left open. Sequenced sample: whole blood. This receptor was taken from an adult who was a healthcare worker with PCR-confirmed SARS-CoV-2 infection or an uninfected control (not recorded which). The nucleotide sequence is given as TGTGCCAGCAGCCACAAATTCCCGAACACCGGGGAGCTGTTTTTT. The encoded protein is CASSHKFPNTGELFF.